A selection of T cell receptor beta chains follows, all from one sample in a study of a mutant IDH1 vaccine in newly diagnosed glioma. Sequenced by immunoSEQ multiplex PCR; TCRdb stores in-frame clones only, minus some. The sample yields 9,500 to 12,000 clones, around 81% seen once. No antigen has been identified for these receptors. Material: PBMCs, obtained from a glioma patient whose treatment included an IDH1 peptide vaccine. These receptors were taken from a man in his thirties or forties with glioma. The CDR3 runs from the conserved cysteine through the conserved F or W. The order of the fields is clone size, V gene, D gene, J gene, CDR3 DNA, CDR3 protein. A D gene is named only where the DNA matches it firmly. Only some rows state a clone size, as once, few, many or a class for expanded clones.

>NA|TRBV5-1|NA|TRBJ2-7
TGCGCCAGCAGCTCCCGGGACAACTCCTACGAGCAGTACTTC
CASSSRDNSYEQYF
>few|TRBV30|TRBD1|TRBJ1-4
TGTGCCTGGAGTGCGACAGGGGGAAATGGAAAACTGTTTTTT
CAWSATGGNGKLFF
>NA|TRBV30|TRBD1|TRBJ1-5
TGTGCCTGGAGTACCGGGACAGGTAGCAATCAGCCCCAGCATTTT
CAWSTGTGSNQPQHF
>NA|TRBV6-5|NA|TRBJ1-1
TGTGCCAGCAGTACGGGACACCCGAACACTGAAGCTTTCTTT
CASSTGHPNTEAFF
>NA|TRBV7-6|NA|TRBJ1-1
TGTGCCAGCAGCTTAGGGGTGGGATCGAGGACTGAAGCTTTCTTT
CASSLGVGSRTEAFF
>NA|TRBV2|TRBD2|TRBJ2-2
TGTGCCAGCGGAGGACTAGCGGGAGAGAGCGGGGAGCTGTTTTTT
CASGGLAGESGELFF
>once|TRBV2|NA|TRBJ2-2
TGTGCCAGCAGTGAAGACGGCCAGTACGGTAGCGGGGAGCTGTTTTTT
CASSEDGQYGSGELFF
>NA|TRBV25-1|TRBD1|TRBJ2-5
TGTGCCAGCAGTGGACAGGGTGCTGGGACCCAGTACTTC
CASSGQGAGTQYF
>NA|TRBV2|TRBD1|TRBJ2-7
TGTGCCCGTACCGGACAGGGAAGCCTCGAGCAGTACTTC
CARTGQGSLEQYF
>few|TRBV15|NA|TRBJ2-2
TGTGCCACCAGCAGAAGTGTGTTGGTTGGACCCGGGGAGCTGTTTTTT
CATSRSVLVGPGELFF
>NA|TRBV29-1|NA|TRBJ2-2
TGCAGCGTTCATTCCGCCCACACGAACACCGGGGAGCTGTTTTTT
CSVHSAHTNTGELFF
>NA|TRBV4-1|NA|TRBJ1-2
TGCGCCAGCAGCCCCGGGGGGGGACAAAACTATGGCTACACCTTC
CASSPGGGQNYGYTF
>NA|TRBV5-4|NA|TRBJ2-5
TGTGCCAGCAGCTTGAGCGGGACAAGGCAGGAGACCCAGTACTTC
CASSLSGTRQETQYF
>NA|TRBV6-5|TRBD2|TRBJ2-7
TGTGCCAGCAGTGCACTAGCGGGATACGAGCAGTACTTC
CASSALAGYEQYF
>NA|TRBV29-1|TRBD2|TRBJ2-4
TGCAGCGTTGAAATCTTACTAGCGGGAGGGAACATTCAGTACTTC
CSVEILLAGGNIQYF
>NA|TRBV5-1|TRBD1|TRBJ2-7
TGCGCCAGCAGCGCCGGACAGGGGCCCTACGAGCAGTACTTC
CASSAGQGPYEQYF
>NA|TRBV7-6|NA|TRBJ1-3
TGTGCCAGCAGCTTAGCGGGAGGAAACACCATATATTTT
CASSLAGGNTIYF
>few|TRBV10-3|TRBD1|TRBJ1-1
TGTGCCATCAGGCAGGGGGGGGAGACCACTGAAGCTTTCTTT
CAIRQGGETTEAFF
>NA|TRBV6-4|NA|TRBJ1-6
TGTGCCAGCAGTGACTCGGCAGGGCTTAATTCACCCCTCCACTTT
CASSDSAGLNSPLHF
>NA|TRBV27|NA|TRBJ2-1
TGTGCCAGCAGTTTAGGGGTAGCCTCCTACAATGAGCAGTTCTTC
CASSLGVASYNEQFF
>NA|TRBV25-1|NA|TRBJ1-1
TGTGCCAGCACAGCAGGGTTTACTGAAGCTTTCTTT
CASTAGFTEAFF
>NA|TRBV4-1|NA|TRBJ1-1
TGCGCCAGCAGCCAAGTTGGGGAGGACACTGAAGCTTTCTTT
CASSQVGEDTEAFF